This is a list of T cell receptor beta chains from one sample in a study of T cells after yellow fever vaccination. TCRdb analysed the 5' RACE reads with MiXCR anew, one entry per CDR3 protein. This table holds about 350,000 distinct CDR3 sequences, 4.1% found once. The sample in question was PBMCs, obtained 5 days after the yellow fever booster vaccination. These TCRs come from a man aged 18 to 35 who received the YFV17D yellow fever vaccine. CDR3s include the opening cysteine and the closing phenylalanine or tryptophan. Each record gives: clone size, J gene, D gene, V gene, CDR3 DNA, CDR3 protein. A D gene is named only where the DNA matches it firmly. For some rows the clone size is stated as once, few or many, or as a class when expanded; others skip it.

many | TRBJ2-7 | NA | TRBV5-6 | TGTGCCAGCAGCTCCGCGGCCCAAAGCTCCTACGAGCAGTACTTC | CASSSAAQSSYEQYF
NA | TRBJ1-3 | NA | TRBV7-9 | TGTGCCAGCAGGGAAGGGGGGGCTGGAAACACCATATATTTT | CASREGGAGNTIYF
NA | TRBJ2-7 | TRBD1 | TRBV20-1 | TGCAGTGCTAGGACAGGGCCCACCTACGAGCAGTACTTC | CSARTGPTYEQYF
NA | TRBJ2-1 | NA | TRBV15 | TGTGCCACCAGCAGAGAGGCAGGGGAACCCAATGAGCAGTTCTTC | CATSREAGEPNEQFF
few | TRBJ2-5 | NA | TRBV7-9 | TGTGCCAGCAGCTCGTGGGGCAGGAACCAAGAGACCCAGTACTTC | CASSSWGRNQETQYF
many | TRBJ2-5 | TRBD2 | TRBV5-1 | TGCGCCAGCAGCCCCGGCGGCCTAGCGGGGGGGATCCAAGAGACCCAGTACTTC | CASSPGGLAGGIQETQYF
many | TRBJ2-5 | TRBD2 | TRBV7-7 | TGTGCTAGCAGCTTAGGCGGTCTAGCGGCGGAGACCCAGTACTTC | CASSLGGLAAETQYF
few | TRBJ2-7 | TRBD2 | TRBV28 | TGTGCCAGCACCACAATTGCGGGGGGCCTGTACGAGCAGTACTTC | CASTTIAGGLYEQYF
few | TRBJ2-1 | NA | TRBV7-6 | TGTGCCAGCAGCTTAGAGGTAACGGGGGCCTTCTCCTACAATGAGCAGTTCTTC | CASSLEVTGAFSYNEQFF
few | TRBJ1-2 | NA | TRBV6-5 | TGTGCCAGCAGTGCACATGCCAACTATGGCTACACCTTC | CASSAHANYGYTF
NA | TRBJ2-3 | NA | TRBV7-2 | TGTGCCAGCAGCTTAAGTTGGATTAGCACAGATACGCAGTATTTT | CASSLSWISTDTQYF
NA | TRBJ2-5 | TRBD2 | TRBV4-3 | TGCGCCAGCAGCCAAACAGGGACTAGCGGGGAGACCCAGTACTTC | CASSQTGTSGETQYF
few | TRBJ2-5 | TRBD1 | TRBV20-1 | TGCAGTTTGGACAGGGGGCGGGAGACCCAGTACTTC | CSLDRGRETQYF